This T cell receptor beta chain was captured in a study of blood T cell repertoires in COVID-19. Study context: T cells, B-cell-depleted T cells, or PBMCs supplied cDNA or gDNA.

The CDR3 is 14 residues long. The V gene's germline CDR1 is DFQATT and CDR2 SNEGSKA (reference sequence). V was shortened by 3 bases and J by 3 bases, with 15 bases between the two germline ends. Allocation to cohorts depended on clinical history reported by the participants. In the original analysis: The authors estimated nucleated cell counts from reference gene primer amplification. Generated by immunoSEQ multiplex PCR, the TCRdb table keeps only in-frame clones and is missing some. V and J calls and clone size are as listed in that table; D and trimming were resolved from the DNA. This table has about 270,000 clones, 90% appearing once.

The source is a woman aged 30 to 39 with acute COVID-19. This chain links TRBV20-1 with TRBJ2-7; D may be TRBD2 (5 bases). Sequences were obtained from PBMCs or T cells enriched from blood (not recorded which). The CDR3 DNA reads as TGCAGTGCTAGTAAGCCCGACGGGGACTACGAGCAGTACTTC. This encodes CSASKPDGDYEQYF.